This T cell receptor beta chain was identified in a study of T cell changes during pregnancy in multiple sclerosis. Here immunoSEQ multiplex PCR was the method, and the copy in TCRdb shows in-frame clones only, minus some. The table records 55,000 to 70,000 clones, 80% to 95% of them present only once. The CDR3 covers 16 residues. Germline values: CDR1 MNHNS, CDR2 SASEGT. V was clipped by 4 bases and J by 2 bases, with 12 bases between them. This receptor was taken from a female donor with multiple sclerosis, enrolled in a pregnancy study. Sequenced here: CD4+ T cells from peripheral blood mononuclear cells, sampled after pregnancy. The chain has TRBV6-1 and TRBJ2-6; possible D gene TRBD1, 5 bases. The CDR3 region is CASSAYTGTGANVLTF. The CDR3, as DNA: TGTGCCAGCAGTGCCTATACAGGAACTGGGGCCAACGTCCTGACTTTC.